Sequencing of this T cell receptor (beta chain) was carried out in a study of OX40 agonist ivuxolimab in advanced cancers. Background for the entire study: Ivuxolimab, which targeted the costimulatory receptor OX40 (CD134), was an agonistic, fully human IgG2 monoclonal antibody. In the dose-escalation cohort, 75% to 85% of patients were male, and the mean age was 60 years with a range of roughly 20 to 80. Patients were allowed to have had prior anti-PD-1, anti-PD-L1 or anti-CTLA-4 therapy, and more than 35% of the dose-escalation patients had been treated with checkpoint inhibitors. The paper reports the monotherapy dose-escalation portion (N of about 47 patients) of the phase I ivuxolimab trial. Partial responses occurred in three dose-escalation patients: two with cutaneous melanoma and one with hepatocellular carcinoma. Of the approximately 54 dose-escalation patients, hepatocellular carcinoma was present in about 20, melanoma in around 15, renal cell carcinoma in 9 and head and neck cancer in 9. Intravenous ivuxolimab was administered to patients every 2 weeks at six dose levels: 0.01, 0.1, 0.3, 1.5, 3 and 10 mg/kg. Peripheral TCRbeta sequencing aimed to test whether ivuxolimab altered TCR sequence diversity and caused clonal T-cell expansion. The full study reports these points: Low levels of normalized T-cell clonal expansion were also shown by some nonresponding patients. After ivuxolimab, more expanded clones were found on average in CD8+ T cells than in CD4+ T cells. Which antigens the clonally expanded peripheral T cells were specific for was not determined. Clonal expansion of both CD4+ and CD8+ blood T cells was observed from baseline to week 6 at doses 0.1 to 3.0 mg/kg. In partial responders in the 0.1-3.0 mg/kg groups, normalized peripheral clonal expansion was found to be among the lowest, especially among CD8+ T cells.

For sequencing of the TCRbeta CDR3 region, genomic DNA was extracted from the sorted cells. TCRbeta CDR3 regions were sequenced using the immunoSEQ Assay. Here the immuneACCESS table is served through TCRdb, limited to in-frame sequences with V and J called. Missing clones are a known gap in these copies; in checked studies unresolved V genes cover under half, and the rest lacks a known reason. A total of 70,000 to 95,000 clones appear in this sample, about 80% of them only once. Around 6.6% of the sample lies in the top ten. Points on this clone: Its target antigen remains unknown. The junction departs from the called germline gene at one end, perhaps through a read error.

From a lookup of the germline V gene (reference sequence), CDR1 and CDR2 are MNHNY and SVGAGI. Measured from the cysteine to the phenylalanine, the CDR3 is 15 residues long. The DNA shown is the 45-base CDR3, in frame from base 1. The trial excluded patients who had a history of autoimmune disease or were on systemic immunosuppression. Peripheral blood for TCR sequencing was collected from all dose cohorts at baseline, on cycle 4 day 1, and on cycle 7 day 1. The samples were drawn from a first-in-human, open-label, multicenter phase I dose-escalation trial of ivuxolimab. The trial enrolled adults with locally advanced or metastatic head and neck squamous cell, hepatocellular, melanoma or renal cell carcinoma. Before TCR sequencing, CD4+ and CD8+ T cells were separately sorted from peripheral blood.

The chain is made from TRBV6-6 and TRBJ2-1; no D gene can be assigned with confidence. Sample: CD4+ or CD8+ T cells sorted from blood, taken in a trial of the OX40 agonist ivuxolimab. The sequence came from an adult with an advanced solid tumor such as melanoma, head and neck, liver or kidney cancer. The DNA sequence is TGTGCCAGCAGTCCAACACGTGCCTCCGACAATGAGCAGTTCTTC. Its amino acids are CASSPTRASDNEQFF.